A single sample gave rise to the 18 T cell receptor beta chains below, sequenced in a study of blood T cell repertoires in COVID-19. Only in-frame clones appear in the TCRdb table, and some are missing; sequencing was by immunoSEQ multiplex PCR. The sample holds roughly 110,000 clones, 85% seen once. The sequenced material came from peripheral blood. The receptor source for this set is a human donor in a cohort sampled during active COVID-19.

The chain joins TRBV7-9 to TRBJ2-3, with 7 positions matching TRBD2. The germline V gene encodes CDR1 SEHNR and CDR2 FQNEAQ (reference sequence). Trimming removed 5 bases from V and 2 bases from J; junction bases left unmatched: 4. This CDR3 spans 14 amino acids. The CDR3 DNA reads TGTGCCAGCAGCATAACTAGCGACACAGATACGCAGTATTTT. It translates to CASSITSDTDTQYF. Supplemented by reference TRBV7-9 and TRBJ2-3, the full variable domain reads DTGVSQNPRHKITKRGQNVTFRCDPISEHNRLYWYRQTLGQGPEFLTYFQNEAQLEKSRLLSDRFSAERPKGSFSTLEIQRTEQGDSAMYLCASSITSDTDTQYFGPGTRLTVL.

V usage is TRBV30 and J usage is TRBJ1-2; no reliable D call. Germline CDR1 and CDR2: GTSNPN and SVGIG (reference sequence). The CDR3 is 11 amino acids. V lost 1 base to trimming and J lost 8 bases, with 8 bases between them. For the CDR3, the DNA is TGTGCCTGGAGTGGCGGTGGCGGCTACACCTTC. It yields the protein CAWSGGGGYTF.

The V gene is TRBV6-1, the J gene TRBJ1-1; D might be TRBD1 (5 bases). Trimming removed 0 bases at V and 4 bases at J, with 15 bases between. The CDR3 has 16 amino acids. CDR1 is MNHNS and CDR2 is SASEGT in the germline V gene. This CDR3 is CASSEAILRGGTEAFF. Written as DNA, the CDR3 is TGTGCCAGCAGTGAAGCGATTCTTCGGGGGGGCACTGAAGCTTTCTTT.

The chain joins TRBV19 to TRBJ2-5, with TRBD1 identical over 7 bases. The CDR3 is 15 amino acids. The V and J ends lost 10 bases and 9 bases, in that order; junction bases with no gene match: 20. Germline V gene lookup returns CDR1 LNHDA and CDR2 SQIVND (reference sequence). DNA for the CDR3: TGTGCCACCACCGCCTCACAGGGGCTAATTGGAGCCCAGTACTTC. The encoded protein is CATTASQGLIGAQYF.

Points on this clone: An end of the junction differs from the germline gene, which may be a read error. The chain links TRBV30 to TRBJ2-1, with TRBD2 identical over 11 bases. CDR3 length: 13 residues. Germline V gene data show CDR1 as GTSNPN and CDR2 as SVGIG (reference sequence). The CDR3 nucleotides are TGTGCCTGTTCCGGGACTAGCGGCAATAAGCAGTTCTTC. Translating it yields CACSGTSGNKQFF.

The chain uses TRBV2 and TRBJ2-1; D ambiguous. This CDR3 comprises 13 residues. Trimming pared 4 bases from V and 1 base from J, leaving 5 bases between. Germline V CDR1 and CDR2: SNHLY, FYNNEI. The CDR3 nucleotides read TGTGCCAGCAGTGGTCGGTCCTACAATGAGCAGTTCTTC. Encoded protein: CASSGRSYNEQFF.

This chain connects TRBV7-2 to TRBJ2-3; 7 bases align to TRBD2. Germline trimming cut 1 base from V and 6 bases from J; bases unmatched to any gene: 4. The CDR3 is 14 residues long. Germline loops: CDR1 SGHTA, CDR2 FQGNSA. The DNA of the CDR3 is TGTGCCAGCAGCTTAGTGTGGGGGGGGGATACGCAGTATTTT. Its translation: CASSLVWGGDTQYF.

This rearrangement joins TRBV10-1 to TRBJ1-2; no reliable D call. CDR1 is WNHNN and CDR2 is SYGVQD in the germline V gene (reference sequence). The CDR3 length is 13 residues. Trimming pared 2 bases from V and 4 bases from J, leaving 8 bases between. The CDR3 nucleotides read TGCGCCAGCAGTGAGGAGGGCACCTATGGCTACACCTTC. Protein sequence: CASSEEGTYGYTF.

The chain has TRBV30 and TRBJ2-6; no clear D. The germline gives CDR1 GTSNPN, CDR2 SVGIG (reference sequence). Trimming removed 2 bases from V and 0 bases from J, with 5 bases in between. This CDR3 region has 14 residues. The DNA for the CDR3 is TGTGCCTGGAGTTCCTTCTCTGGGGCCAACGTCCTGACTTTC. Protein sequence: CAWSSFSGANVLTF.

The J gene is TRBJ1-1, the V gene TRBV30; TRBD1 might be the D (5 bases). V lost 0 bases and J 8 bases, leaving 10 bases between the germline ends. Germline CDR1 GTSNPN, CDR2 SVGIG (reference sequence). This CDR3 has 12 residues. The CDR3 nucleotides read TGTGCCTGGAGTGTGGACAAGAACGAAGCTTTCTTT. Translating it yields CAWSVDKNEAFF.

This clone was seen just once. The rearrangement joins TRBV5-4 to TRBJ2-2, with D tentatively TRBD2 (6 bases). Per germline, CDR1 SGHNT and CDR2 YYREEE (reference sequence). The CDR3 sequence is 14 residues long. V lost 6 bases, J lost 11 bases, and 20 bases lay in between. This CDR3 is CASTRWRDRRELFF. The CDR3 DNA reads TGTGCCAGCACCCGCTGGAGGGATCGACGAGAGCTGTTTTTT.

This clone was seen more than once but under ten times. The chain has TRBV4-2 and TRBJ2-7; TRBD2 might be the D (7 bases). There are 16 residues in the CDR3. Germline values: CDR1 LGHNA, CDR2 YNFKEQ. Trimming pared 4 bases from V and 2 bases from J, leaving 18 bases between. CDR3 amino acids: CASSPRGGGVAYEQYF. Written as DNA, the CDR3 is TGTGCCAGCAGCCCGAGGGGCGGGGGCGTCGCCTACGAGCAGTACTTC.

The V and J genes are TRBV5-1 and TRBJ1-1, with 8 bases that match TRBD1. In germline, CDR1 is SGHRS, CDR2 YFSETQ. V was pared by 3 bases and J by 3 bases, with 4 bases of the junction left unmatched. The CDR3 loop spans 14 amino acids. For the CDR3, the DNA is TGCGCCAGCAGCTCAACAGGGGGGGACACTGAAGCTTTCTTT. Translated, it gives CASSSTGGDTEAFF.

This chain links TRBV18 with TRBJ2-6; 7 bases line up with TRBD1. Germline trimming cut 3 bases from V and 3 bases from J; bases unmatched to any gene: 5. The CDR3 spans 16 residues. CDR1 and CDR2 from the germline V gene are KGHSH and LQKENI. Here the CDR3 reads CASSPDRVDGANVLTF. The DNA for the CDR3 is TGTGCCAGCTCACCCGACAGGGTGGATGGGGCCAACGTCCTGACTTTC.

The chain carries TRBV5-4 and TRBJ1-1; TRBD1 matches 9 bases. V lost 4 bases and J lost 1; bases outside the gene matches: 8. CDR1 is SGHNT, CDR2 YYREEE, per germline (reference sequence). This CDR3 is 16 amino acids long. The DNA of the CDR3 is TGTGCCAGCAGCGGAACAGGGGGCCCTGGGAACACTGAAGCTTTCTTT. Amino acid sequence: CASSGTGGPGNTEAFF. The full variable domain, in which reference TRBV5-4 and TRBJ1-1 provide the parts outside the CDR3, is ETGVTQSPTHLIKTRGQQVTLRCSSQSGHNTVSWYQQALGQGPQFIFQYYREEENGRGNFPPRFSGLQFPNYSSELNVNALELDDSALYLCASSGTGGPGNTEAFFGQGTRLTVV.

The chain recombines TRBV6-2 or TRBV6-3 with TRBJ2-1; TRBD2 agrees at 7 bases. Germline CDR1 reads MNHEY; CDR2 reads SVGEGT. Unmatched junction bases numbered 13, after V lost 5 bases and J lost 9 bases. The length of the CDR3 is 15 residues. The CDR3 loop reads CASSPQRRGEVEQFF. For the CDR3, the DNA is TGTGCCAGCAGTCCCCAGAGACGGGGGGAGGTTGAGCAGTTCTTC.

This clone was observed once. An end of the junction does not agree with germline; a read error may underlie this. V gene TRBV6-6 combines with J gene TRBJ2-3; a weak D match, TRBD2 (5 bases). The CDR3 totals 13 residues. Germline V gene sequence: CDR1 MNHNY, CDR2 SVGAGI (reference sequence). CDR3 region: CASSLEATATQYF. The DNA of the CDR3 is TGTGCCAGCAGCCTGGAGGCAACAGCTACGCAGTATTTT.

This chain joins TRBV3-1 (or the pseudogene TRBV3-2) and TRBJ2-1; possibly TRBD1 for D (5 bases). V was cut by 4 bases and J by 0 bases, with 10 bases left in between. This CDR3 spans 15 amino acids. CDR1 is LGHDT and CDR2 is YNNKEL in the germline V gene (reference sequence). The CDR3 sequence is CASSREQDSYNEQFF. The CDR3 coding sequence is TGTGCCAGCAGCCGGGAACAGGACTCCTACAATGAGCAGTTCTTC.